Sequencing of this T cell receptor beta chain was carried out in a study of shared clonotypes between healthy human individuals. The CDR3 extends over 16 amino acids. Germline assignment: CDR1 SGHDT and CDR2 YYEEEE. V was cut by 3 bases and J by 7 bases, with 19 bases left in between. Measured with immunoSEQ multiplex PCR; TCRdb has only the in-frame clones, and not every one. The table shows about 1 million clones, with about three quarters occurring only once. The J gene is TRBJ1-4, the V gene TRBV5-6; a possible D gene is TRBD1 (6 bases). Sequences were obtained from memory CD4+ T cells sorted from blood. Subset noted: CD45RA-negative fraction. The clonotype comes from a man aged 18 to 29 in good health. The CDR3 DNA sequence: TGTGCCAGCAGCTCCGGGACATTAATGGGGCGTGAAAAACTGTTTTTT. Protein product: CASSSGTLMGREKLFF.